This paragraph covers one TCR beta chain sequence. A far larger clone is off by one base, so a read error is likely. CDR3 size: 13 residues. Germline V gene sequence: CDR1 MNHNS, CDR2 SASEGT. With V trimmed by 5 bases and J by 8 bases, 7 bases remained unmatched. The sample originates from a study of regulatory T cells in long-lasting Graves disease. The time point: persistent/refractory GD, antithyroid drugs over 5 years with positive TRAb. Following extraction of RNA from PBMCs, that RNA was used to make the TCR library. Arm-PCR of CDR3 regions and iRepertoire HTBI primers were used to build TCR beta libraries. MiXCR, run by TCRdb on the multiplex PCR reads, gives a single entry per CDR3 protein. The repertoire includes some 470,000 distinct CDR3 sequences, 20% to 25% of them detected once, and roughly 7.7% sits in the top ten.

The source material was peripheral blood mononuclear cells (PBMCs), sampled when the disease was refractory, from a patient treated with antithyroid drugs. The V call is TRBV6-1, the J call TRBJ1-1; TRBD1 aligns across 8 bases. The TCR was taken from a female donor with Graves disease. CDR3 protein: CASSHSWDREAFF. CDR3 coding DNA: TGTGCCAGCAGTCACTCGTGGGACAGGGAAGCTTTCTTT.